This entry features one T cell receptor (beta chain) sequence. Produced via immunoSEQ multiplex PCR; TCRdb's table is partial and in-frame only. The data show over 50,000 clones, over 80% seen once. V lost 4 bases to trimming and J lost 5 bases, with 15 bases between them. CDR3 size: 15 residues. Germline CDR1 and CDR2: SGHNT and YYREEE (reference sequence). This sample is part of a study of T cell changes during pregnancy in multiple sclerosis. The sequence derives from a female donor in good health, enrolled as a control in a pregnancy study. The chain carries TRBV5-4 and TRBJ1-4; the D gene is possibly TRBD1 (6 bases). The source material was peripheral blood, sampled in the first trimester of pregnancy. The CDR3 nucleotides read TGTGCCAGCAGCCTTTACCAGGGGACGAATGAAAAACTGTTTTTT. It codes for CASSLYQGTNEKLFF. Full variable domain (rest looked up from reference TRBV5-4 and TRBJ1-4): ETGVTQSPTHLIKTRGQQVTLRCSSQSGHNTVSWYQQALGQGPQFIFQYYREEENGRGNFPPRFSGLQFPNYSSELNVNALELDDSALYLCASSLYQGTNEKLFFGSGTQLSVL.